Below are 23 T cell receptor beta chains sequenced from a single sample in a study of cytomegalovirus exposure and HLA in healthy donors. It was with 60 Vbeta and 13 Jbeta primers that the PCR ran. Profiling relied on immunoSEQ multiplex PCR, and the TCRdb table lists in-frame clones only, not all of them. Among 100,000 or so clones listed, around 76% were seen once. The sequenced sample was PBMCs. The source of these receptors is a man in his forties or fifties in good health and CMV-seropositive.

The chain employs TRBV19 and TRBJ1-4, with 7 bases fitting TRBD1. The CDR3 runs 17 residues. Trimming cost V 0 bases and J 7 bases; bases outside gene matches: 11. CDR1 LNHDA and CDR2 SQIVND come from the germline V gene (reference sequence). CDR3 in amino acids: CASSIDPRQGGGEKLFF. In DNA, the CDR3 is TGTGCCAGTAGTATAGATCCGCGACAGGGAGGCGGTGAAAAACTGTTTTTT.

On this clone itself: An end of the junction differs from the germline gene, which may be a read error. The chain couples TRBV7-7 to TRBJ2-4; possible D gene TRBD1, 6 bases. The CDR3 is 13 residues long. Germline loops: CDR1 SSHAT, CDR2 FNYEAQ (reference sequence). The CDR3 spells CASSLGAGNIQYF. The CDR3 bases are TGTGCTAGCAGCCTGGGGGCCGGAAACATTCAGTACTTC.

This clone was detected once. The gene calls are TRBV11-2 and TRBJ2-1; 9 nucleotides align to TRBD1. The germline CDR1 and CDR2 sequences are SGHAT and FQNNGV. Losses at the gene ends were 5 bases for V and 4 bases for J; bases not matched to a gene: 12. CDR3 length equals 17 residues. For the CDR3, the DNA is TGTGCCAGCAGCCGCCTGAGTAGGGACAGGGTTTACAATGAGCAGTTCTTC. Its protein is CASSRLSRDRVYNEQFF.

The chain uses TRBV6-4 and TRBJ2-3, with a tentative D call TRBD2 (6 bases). Germline CDR1 reads MRHNA; CDR2 reads SNTAGT. CDR3 length: 14 amino acids. With 5 bases removed from V and 2 bases from J, the gap between germline ends came to 11 bases. The CDR3 region is CASSTGTATDTQYF. DNA for the CDR3: TGTGCCAGCAGTACCGGGACTGCCACAGATACGCAGTATTTT.

V and J are TRBV7-2 and TRBJ1-2; maybe TRBD1 (6 bases). CDR1 is SGHTA, CDR2 FQGNSA, per germline. The CDR3 totals 17 residues. The ends were cut back, 2 bases at V and 6 bases at J, with 22 bases in the middle. The DNA for the CDR3 is TGTGCCAGCAGCTTAAATCGAGTAGGGGGGGATAGGAATGGCTACACCTTC. Its translation: CASSLNRVGGDRNGYTF. The whole variable domain, remainder taken from reference TRBV7-2 and TRBJ1-2, is GAGVSQSPSNKVTEKGKDVELRCDPISGHTALYWYRQSLGQGLEFLIYFQGNSAPDKSGLPSDRFSAERTGGSVSTLTIQRTQQEDSAVYLCASSLNRVGGDRNGYTFGSGTRLTVV.

The chain recombines TRBV5-4 with TRBJ1-2; no clear D gene. Germline CDR1 SGHNT, CDR2 YYREEE (reference sequence). CDR3 size: 12 residues. The germline V and J ends were trimmed by 4 bases and 8 bases, with 12 bases remaining between them. CDR3 residues: CASSLLEGGYTF. The CDR3 DNA reads as TGTGCCAGCAGCCTGCTCGAGGGAGGCTACACCTTC.

In its sample, this clone was seen once. The rearrangement joins TRBV7-2 to TRBJ2-7; 8 positions match TRBD2. J lost 6 bases, V lost 1 base, and 8 bases had no gene match. The CDR3 runs 15 residues. Per the germline V gene, CDR1 is SGHTA and CDR2 is FQGNSA. The CDR3 sequence is CASSLEVLAAAEQYF. CDR3 DNA sequence: TGTGCCAGCAGCTTAGAAGTACTAGCGGCGGCCGAGCAGTACTTC.

The chain links TRBV2 to TRBJ1-2; 7 bases line up with TRBD1. Germline V gives CDR1 SNHLY, CDR2 FYNNEI. J was trimmed by 5 bases and V by 7 bases; bases with no gene match: 10. This CDR3 region has 14 residues. CDR3 sequence (DNA): TGTGCCAGCAATATACAGGGGTTTGGGTATGGCTACACCTTC. The encoded protein is CASNIQGFGYGYTF.

The V gene is TRBV5-5, the J gene TRBJ1-1; D gene unclear. The CDR3 length is 13 residues. Germline loops: CDR1 SGHKS, CDR2 YYEKEE (reference sequence). V lost 3 bases to trimming and J lost 5 bases, with 11 bases between them. The CDR3 protein is CASSSSGRTEAFF. As DNA, the CDR3 is TGTGCCAGCAGCTCATCAGGCCGGACTGAAGCTTTCTTT.

V usage is TRBV2 and J usage is TRBJ2-7, with 7 nucleotides matching TRBD1. Looked up from germline, CDR1 is SNHLY and CDR2 is FYNNEI. V gave up 3 bases and J gave up 4 bases; unmatched junction bases: 6. This CDR3 comprises 14 residues. The DNA of the CDR3 is TGTGCCAGCAGTGATCGACAGGGAGCATACGAGCAGTACTTC. This sequence encodes CASSDRQGAYEQYF.

The chain employs TRBV28 and TRBJ2-7, with D tentatively TRBD2 (6 bases). The V and J ends lost 7 bases and 0 bases respectively, with 34 bases between them. The CDR3 loop spans 21 amino acids. Germline-derived CDR1 and CDR2 are MDHEN and SYDVKM. The CDR3 DNA reads as TGTGCCAGCACCCTGGGCCGGGTCACGGGACTGACCCTTAGAAGCTCCTACGAGCAGTACTTC. Protein product: CASTLGRVTGLTLRSSYEQYF.

The chain combines TRBV19 with TRBJ1-2; D is perhaps TRBD1 (6 bases). The germline gives CDR1 LNHDA, CDR2 SQIVND (reference sequence). The CDR3 has 13 residues. V lost 2 bases to trimming and J lost 6 bases, with 10 bases between them. CDR3 DNA sequence: TGTGCCAGTAGTATATCAGGGGAGCATGGCTACACCTTC. It specifies CASSISGEHGYTF.

CDR3 nucleotides: TGCGCCAGCAGCCAGGGGACAGGCCGGGGTGGCTACACCTTC. This codes for CASSQGTGRGGYTF. The rearrangement links TRBV4-1 to TRBJ1-2; TRBD1 matches 8 bases. The trim removed 3 bases at V and 7 bases at J, leaving 7 bases unmatched. The CDR3 is 14 residues long. Germline lookup yields CDR1 MGHRA and CDR2 YSYEKL.

The CDR3 DNA sequence: TGTGCTACGACGCCGGGACTCTCTGGGGCCAACGTCCTGACTTTC. It translates to CATTPGLSGANVLTF. The chain joins TRBV30 to TRBJ2-6, with a possible D match to TRBD2 (6 bases). Germline V CDR1 and CDR2: GTSNPN, SVGIG (reference sequence). The CDR3 runs 15 residues.

V and J are TRBV2 and TRBJ1-2, with D uncertain. The CDR3 has 11 residues. The V end was cut by 5 bases, the J end by 6 bases, with 7 bases between. Germline V CDR1 and CDR2: SNHLY, FYNNEI. The CDR3 region has the DNA TGTGCCAGCAGTTACAGAGATGGCTACACCTTC. Protein sequence: CASSYRDGYTF.

V gene TRBV18 combines with J gene TRBJ2-7; 12 bases match TRBD1. The CDR3 extends over 15 amino acids. J gave up 4 bases and V 3 bases, and 4 bases lay outside the gene matches. The germline CDR1 and CDR2 sequences are KGHSH and LQKENI. The DNA for the CDR3 is TGTGCCAGCTCACCGGGACAGGGGGCGGGGTACGAGCAGTACTTC. It codes for CASSPGQGAGYEQYF.

With regard to this clone: The CDR3 end shows no conserved phenylalanine or tryptophan, and so a read error is likely. This chain joins TRBV9 and TRBJ1-5; 7 nucleotides agree with TRBD1. CDR3 length equals 15 residues. Per germline, CDR1 SGDLS and CDR2 YYNGEE. J gave up 1 base and V 4 bases, and 5 bases lay outside the gene matches. Written as DNA, the CDR3 is TGTGCCAGCAGCCCAACAGGGGTGAGCAATCAGCCCCAGCATCTT. Encoded protein: CASSPTGVSNQPQHL.

A few counts support this clone. The rearrangement uses TRBV6-6 and TRBJ1-2, with D possibly matching TRBD1 (6 bases). Per germline, CDR1 MNHNY and CDR2 SVGAGI (reference sequence). V was pared by 5 bases and J by 0 bases, with 13 bases between. There are 15 residues in the CDR3. CDR3 amino acids: CASSLQGASNYGYTF. The DNA for the CDR3 is TGTGCCAGCAGTCTACAGGGCGCTTCTAACTATGGCTACACCTTC.

The rearrangement links TRBV7-2 to TRBJ1-3; possibly TRBD1 for D (5 bases). Trimming took 5 bases from V and 4 from J, leaving 21 bases between them. CDR3 length: 17 residues. The germline gives CDR1 SGHTA, CDR2 FQGNSA. The CDR3 loop is CASSPIRVWGSGNTIYF. As DNA, the CDR3 is TGTGCCAGCAGCCCAATCCGAGTGTGGGGCTCCGGAAACACCATATATTTT.

This chain uses TRBV30 with TRBJ2-1; the match to TRBD2 covers 7 bases. The V segment lost 3 bases and the J segment 4 bases; nucleotides outside the gene matches: 9. This CDR3 contains 15 residues. Germline V gives CDR1 GTSNPN, CDR2 SVGIG (reference sequence). This CDR3 reads CAWSPGGSEYNEQFF. CDR3 in DNA: TGTGCCTGGAGCCCTGGCGGGAGTGAGTACAATGAGCAGTTCTTC.

The V gene is TRBV9, the J gene TRBJ2-1; no clear D gene. Trimming shortened V by 0 bases and J by 1 base, and 5 bases separated the two germline ends. Looked up from germline, CDR1 is SGDLS and CDR2 is YYNGEE. The CDR3 is made up of 14 amino acids. This CDR3 reads CASSVANSYNEQFF. The CDR3 DNA reads TGTGCCAGCAGCGTAGCCAATTCCTACAATGAGCAGTTCTTC. The whole variable domain, filled in from reference TRBV9 and TRBJ2-1, reads DSGVTQTPKHLITATGQRVTLRCSPRSGDLSVYWYQQSLDQGLQFLIQYYNGEERAKGNILERFSAQQFPDLHSELNLSSLELGDSALYFCASSVANSYNEQFFGPGTRLTVL.

The CDR3 bases are TGCGCCAGCAGCTCTAAATTAGCTAGGGGCCCCTTTTACAATGAGCAGTTCTTC. Encoded protein: CASSSKLARGPFYNEQFF. This rearrangement joins TRBV5-1 to TRBJ2-1; tentative D call: TRBD1 (5 bases). CDR1 SGHRS and CDR2 YFSETQ come from the germline V gene. Trimming left V 3 bases short and J 4 bases short, with 23 bases between. This CDR3 comprises 18 residues.

V usage is TRBV29-1 and J usage is TRBJ2-7; the D is unclear. The germline V gene encodes CDR1 SQVTM and CDR2 ANQGSEA. The CDR3 is made up of 10 amino acids. Trimming cost V 6 bases and J 7 bases, with 10 bases left between them. CDR3 amino acids: CSVRTREQYF. The CDR3 DNA reads TGCAGCGTCCGAACGCGGGAGCAGTACTTC.